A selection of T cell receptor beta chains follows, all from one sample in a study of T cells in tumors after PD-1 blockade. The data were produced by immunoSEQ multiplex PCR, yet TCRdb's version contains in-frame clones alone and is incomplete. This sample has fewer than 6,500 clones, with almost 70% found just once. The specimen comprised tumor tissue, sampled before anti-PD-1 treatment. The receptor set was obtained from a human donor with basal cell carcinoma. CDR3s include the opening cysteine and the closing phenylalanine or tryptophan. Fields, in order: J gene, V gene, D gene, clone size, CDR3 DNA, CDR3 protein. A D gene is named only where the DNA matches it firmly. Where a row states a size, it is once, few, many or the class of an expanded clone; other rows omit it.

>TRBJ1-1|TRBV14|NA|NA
TGTGCCAGCAGCCAAGTCCAGGGAAGGGCTGAAGCTTTCTTT
CASSQVQGRAEAFF
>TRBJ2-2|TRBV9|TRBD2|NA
TGTGCCAGCAGCGTGGGGGGACTAGGCACCGGGGAGCTGTTTTTT
CASSVGGLGTGELFF
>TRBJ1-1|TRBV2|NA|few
TGTGCCAGCGGGAGACAGACCCCCATTGAAGCTTTCTTT
CASGRQTPIEAFF
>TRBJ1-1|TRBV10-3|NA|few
TGTGCCATCAGCAAACAGAACACTGAAGCTTTCTTT
CAISKQNTEAFF
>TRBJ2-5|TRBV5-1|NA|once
TGCGCCAGCAGCTTGGCCGGAGAGACCCAGTACTTC
CASSLAGETQYF
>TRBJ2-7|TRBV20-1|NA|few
TGCAGTGCCGTATTGATCTACGAGCAGTACTTC
CSAVLIYEQYF
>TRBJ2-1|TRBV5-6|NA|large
TGTGCCAGCAGCTTTTTGCCGCCCCGTGGGCCCTACAATGAGCAGTTCTTC
CASSFLPPRGPYNEQFF
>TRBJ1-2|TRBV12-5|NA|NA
TGTGCTAGTGGCCTAGGGCCCTATGGCTACACCTTC
CASGLGPYGYTF
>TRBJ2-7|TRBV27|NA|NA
TGTGCCAGCAGTTCATTGGGGGGGTGGGGACATAATTACGAGCAGTACTTC
CASSSLGGWGHNYEQYF
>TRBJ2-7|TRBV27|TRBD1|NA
TGTGCCAGCACCCCGGGACAGCCTAAACACTACGAGCAGTACTTC
CASTPGQPKHYEQYF
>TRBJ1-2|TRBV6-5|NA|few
TGTGCCAGCAGGTCGACAGCTAACTATGGCTACACCTTC
CASRSTANYGYTF
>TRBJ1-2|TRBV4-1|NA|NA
TGCGCCAGCAGCCAAGGTCCCTCTAACTATGGCTACACCTTC
CASSQGPSNYGYTF
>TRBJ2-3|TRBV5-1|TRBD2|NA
TGCGCCCGCAGCGCCGGGCGGGGGGGAGATACGCAGTATTTT
CARSAGRGGDTQYF
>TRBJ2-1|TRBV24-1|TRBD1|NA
TGTGCCACCAGTGACCCGAGACAGGGTTCCTATGAGCAGTTCTTC
CATSDPRQGSYEQFF
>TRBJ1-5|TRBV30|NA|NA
TGTGCCTGGAGTCGGGGTGGGGGGGTTGATCAGCCCCAGCATTTT
CAWSRGGGVDQPQHF
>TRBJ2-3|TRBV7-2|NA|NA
TGTGCCAGCAGCTTAATGCGCACAGATACGCAGTATTTT
CASSLMRTDTQYF
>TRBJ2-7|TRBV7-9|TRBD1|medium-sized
TGTGCCAGCAGCCCAGGGACAGGGGGCCTTATCGAGCAGTACTTC
CASSPGTGGLIEQYF
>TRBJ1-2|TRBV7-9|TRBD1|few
TGTGCCAGCAGACAGACAGGGCATGGCTACACCTTC
CASRQTGHGYTF
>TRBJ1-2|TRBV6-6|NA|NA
TGTGCCAGCAGACAAGGGCCTACGGGGGGCTACACCTTC
CASRQGPTGGYTF
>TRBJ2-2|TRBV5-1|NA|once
TGCGCCAGCAGCTTGGGGGGACGGATAACGGCGAACACCGGGGAGCTGTTTTTT
CASSLGGRITANTGELFF
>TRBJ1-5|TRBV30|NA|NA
TGTGCCTGGAGTGTAATGGGGGGGAATCAGCCCCAGCATTTT
CAWSVMGGNQPQHF
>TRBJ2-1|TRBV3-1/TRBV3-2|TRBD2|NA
TGTGCCAGCAGCCCCCCCGGGACTAGCGGGGTGACTGAGCAGTTCTTC
CASSPPGTSGVTEQFF
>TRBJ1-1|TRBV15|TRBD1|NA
TGTGCCACCAGCAGCGGACAGGGAAGGGTGAACACTGAAGCTTTCTTT
CATSSGQGRVNTEAFF
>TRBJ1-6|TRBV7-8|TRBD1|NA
TGTGCCAGCGTCGCGGACAGGGTGCCCTATAATTCACCCCTCCACTTT
CASVADRVPYNSPLHF
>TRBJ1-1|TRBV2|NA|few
TGTGCCAGCAGTGAACCCAGGGACACTGAAGCTTTCTTT
CASSEPRDTEAFF
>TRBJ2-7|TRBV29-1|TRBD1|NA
TGCAGCGTTGAAGATAGATCAGGGGGAATCGAGCAGTACTTC
CSVEDRSGGIEQYF
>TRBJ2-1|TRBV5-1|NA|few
TGCGCCAGCAGCCTGGGGGCAGGAGGTAATGAGCAGTTCTTC
CASSLGAGGNEQFF
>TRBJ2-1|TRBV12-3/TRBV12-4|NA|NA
TGTGCCAGCAGTTTCCCAGGGGTGCATGAGCAGTTCTTC
CASSFPGVHEQFF
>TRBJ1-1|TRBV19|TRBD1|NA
TGTGCCAGTAGTAATATTGGGGAGACAGGGCGGAACGAAGCTTTCTTT
CASSNIGETGRNEAFF
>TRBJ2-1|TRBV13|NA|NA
TGTGCCAGCAGCTTACGAACGCCCTACAATGAGCAGTTCTTC
CASSLRTPYNEQFF
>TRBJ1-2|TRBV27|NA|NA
TGTGCCAGCAGTTTCACTCCATCAGTTTTTGGCTACACCTTC
CASSFTPSVFGYTF
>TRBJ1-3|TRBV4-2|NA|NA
TGTGCCAGCAGCCAAGAAGCGGTCTCGGCAGGGAGACTAAACTCTGGAAACACCATATATTTT
CASSQEAVSAGRLNSGNTIYF
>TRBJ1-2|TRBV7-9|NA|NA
TGTGCCAGCAGTAGCCAGGGTGTGCGCTACACCTTC
CASSSQGVRYTF
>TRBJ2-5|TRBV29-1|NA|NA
TGCAGCGTTGACTGGGGGCGGCAAGAGACCCAGTACTTC
CSVDWGRQETQYF
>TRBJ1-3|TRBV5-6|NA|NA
TGTGCCAGCAGCTCGATGGGATCTGGAAACACCATATATTTT
CASSSMGSGNTIYF
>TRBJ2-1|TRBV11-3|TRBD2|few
TGTGCCAGCAGCTTTCGACTAGCGGGGGGAATTGGGGAGCAGTTCTTC
CASSFRLAGGIGEQFF
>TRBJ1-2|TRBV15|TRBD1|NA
TGTGCCACCAGCACAGGGGGCGGCTATGGCTACACCTTC
CATSTGGGYGYTF
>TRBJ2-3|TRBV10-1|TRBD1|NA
TGCGCCAGCAGTGAGCCGGGGGGACAGGGAATAGATACGCAGTATTTT
CASSEPGGQGIDTQYF
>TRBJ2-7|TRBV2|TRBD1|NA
TGTGCCAGCAGTGTACGGGACAGGGGCGAGCAGTACTTC
CASSVRDRGEQYF
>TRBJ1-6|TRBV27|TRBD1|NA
TGTGCCAGCAGTCCGTCCCGGGACAGAAGGTGGTCCTATAATTCACCCCTCCACTTT
CASSPSRDRRWSYNSPLHF
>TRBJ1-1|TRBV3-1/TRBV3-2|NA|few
TGTGCCAGCAGCCTAGGGGACCTCTTAGTGAACACTGAAGCTTTCTTT
CASSLGDLLVNTEAFF
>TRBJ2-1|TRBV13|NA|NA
TGTGCCAGCAGCTCCCAGGGTTGGAATGAGCAGTTCTTC
CASSSQGWNEQFF
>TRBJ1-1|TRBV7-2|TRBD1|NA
TGTGCCAGCAGCCCCACAGGGGCTCTGAACACTGAAGCTTTCTTT
CASSPTGALNTEAFF
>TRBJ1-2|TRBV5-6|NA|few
TGTGCCAGCAGCCCCGCAGGGGCAAACGGTGGCTACACCTTC
CASSPAGANGGYTF
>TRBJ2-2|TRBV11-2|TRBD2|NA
TGTGCCAGCAGCTCGGGACTAGCGGGGGGCGGGAACACCGGGGAGCTGTTTTTT
CASSSGLAGGGNTGELFF
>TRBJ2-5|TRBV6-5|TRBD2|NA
TGTGCCAGCAGCGGACTAGCGGGGGGGCAAGAGACCCAGTACTTC
CASSGLAGGQETQYF
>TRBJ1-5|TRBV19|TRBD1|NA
TGTGCCAGTAGTACTGATGGGACAGGGGGCGAACAGCCCCAGCATTTT
CASSTDGTGGEQPQHF
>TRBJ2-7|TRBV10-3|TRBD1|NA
TGTGCCATCAGCAACCAGGGGGACAGGGGTCCCGAGCAGTACTTC
CAISNQGDRGPEQYF
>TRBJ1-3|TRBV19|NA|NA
TGTGCCAGTAGGCGGAACTCTGGAAACACCATATATTTT
CASRRNSGNTIYF
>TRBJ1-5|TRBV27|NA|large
TGTGCCAGCAGTTTATCGTTTAGGGGAGACGGCAATCAGCCCCAGCATTTT
CASSLSFRGDGNQPQHF
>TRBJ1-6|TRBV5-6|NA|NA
TGTGCCAGCAGCGAAAGGTGGGGGTCACCCCTCCACTTT
CASSERWGSPLHF
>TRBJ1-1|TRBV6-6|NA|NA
TGTGCCAGCAGTTACTTAGACCCGGAGAACACTGAAGCTTTCTTT
CASSYLDPENTEAFF
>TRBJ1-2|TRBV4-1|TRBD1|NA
TGCGCCAGCAGCCGACCGGGACAGAGTAACTATGGCTACACCTTC
CASSRPGQSNYGYTF
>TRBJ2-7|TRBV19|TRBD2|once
TGTGCCAGTAGTATAGGACTAGCACGCTACGAGCAGTACTTC
CASSIGLARYEQYF